These 4 T cell receptor beta chains came from one sample sequenced in a study of beta chain features in type 1 diabetes. Points from the study as a whole: Within each of all four CD4+ subsets, Type 1 diabetes patients had TCRB CDR3s that were moderately but significantly shorter.

Expressed TCRB transcripts were sequenced because the isolated RNA had all been reverse transcribed beforehand. Generated by immunoSEQ multiplex PCR, the TCRdb table keeps only in-frame clones and is missing some. The sample shows over 300,000 clones, approximately 9.7% of them seen only once. Antigen specificity for these receptors is unknown. Sequenced: central memory CD4+ T cells from blood. All receptors come from a man younger than 40 with type 1 diabetes.

This clone was detected a few times. The genes are TRBV10-3 and TRBJ2-1, with D possibly being TRBD2 (6 bases). The CDR3 consists of 13 residues. Germline lookup yields CDR1 ENHRY and CDR2 SYGVKD. V was trimmed by 7 bases and J by 5 bases, leaving 12 bases between them. The CDR3: CAITAGGNNEQFF. CDR3 DNA sequence: TGTGCCATCACCGCCGGCGGGAACAATGAGCAGTTCTTC.

There are a few counts of this clone. The gene calls are TRBV9 and TRBJ2-2; tentatively, D is TRBD1 or TRBD2 (5 bases each). This CDR3 has 15 amino acids. Per the germline V gene, CDR1 is SGDLS and CDR2 is YYNGEE. Trimming shortened V by 4 bases and J by 5 bases, and 15 bases separated the two germline ends. The CDR3 reads CASSIQGGGTGELFF. The CDR3 DNA reads TGTGCCAGCAGCATCCAGGGTGGGGGTACCGGGGAGCTGTTTTTT.

This clone was observed a handful of times. V is TRBV2 and J is TRBJ2-2; D not resolved. The CDR3 consists of 11 residues. From germline, CDR1 is SNHLY and CDR2 FYNNEI. Trimming took 11 bases from V and 7 from J, leaving 11 bases between them. CDR3 amino acids: CACRAVGELFF. Here the CDR3 DNA reads TGTGCCTGTCGCGCGGTCGGGGAGCTGTTTTTT.

This clone was recorded a few times. A read error is likely, as this CDR3 ends without the conserved phenylalanine or tryptophan. Because the CDR3's place on the DNA is in doubt, the DNA is left out and the CDR3 is given as listed by TCRdb. The J gene is TRBJ1-2, the V gene TRBV11-2; TRBD1, the table's D call, was not compared with the DNA. The CDR3 extends over 12 residues, inclusive of both ends. CDR1 is SGHAT, CDR2 FQNNGV, per germline. CDR3 protein: CASSLGSVTVSY.